Reported below is one T cell receptor beta chain. Its specificity is unknown. In germline, CDR1 is DFQATT, CDR2 SNEGSKA (reference sequence). V was shortened by 2 bases and J by 0 bases, with 20 bases between the two germline ends. This CDR3 spans 17 amino acids. These data belong to a study of T cells in Graves' hyperthyroidism and ophthalmopathy. For the study at large: Upon initial diagnosis and before any treatment, peripheral blood was collected.

These patients, aged 18 to 65, had recently diagnosed hyperthyroidism lasting under 2 months. Those patients with uncontrolled infection, other autoimmune disease, pregnancy or lactation were excluded. RNA transcripts were the template for amplifying TCR beta CDR3 regions. The TCR CDR3 was amplified in a first-round RT-PCR using the HTBI primer set. MiXCR was run by TCRdb on the multiplex PCR reads, yielding one entry per CDR3 protein. The sample records 700,000 or so distinct CDR3 sequences, roughly 15% being singletons. Overall study results and limits: Blood also held most thyroid clonotypes expanded beyond 0.001.

The chain links TRBV20-1 to TRBJ2-7; a possible D gene is TRBD1 (6 bases). The origin of this receptor is a man between 18 and 29 years old with Graves' hyperthyroidism. Sequencing input: blood. Written as DNA, the CDR3 is TGCAGTGCTAGACCATGGACCGTCGACAGGAACTCCTACGAGCAGTACTTC. Translation: CSARPWTVDRNSYEQYF.